Following are 8 T cell receptor beta chains from one sample sequenced in a study of blood T cells in healthy people across ages. A second 7 to 11 cycle PCR used barcoded and J-beta primers. One entry per CDR3 protein, called by TCRdb with MiXCR from the 5' RACE reads. The sample shows approximately 1.5 million distinct CDR3 sequences, roughly 32% of them seen only once. The sequenced sample was blood. These receptors were collected from a woman aged 30 to 39 in good health.

This rearrangement joins TRBV5-1 to TRBJ2-1; D might be TRBD1 (6 bases). Per germline, CDR1 SGHRS and CDR2 YFSETQ. Between the trimmed V and J ends, which lost 7 bases and 8 bases, there was a span of 22 bases. The CDR3 has 15 residues. In DNA, the CDR3 is TGCGCCAGCCGGGGCTTCCCAGGGGCAATGGATGAGCAGTTCTTC. This sequence encodes CASRGFPGAMDEQFF.

In this sample, this clonotype turned up a few times. The genes are TRBV7-8 and TRBJ1-4; D might be TRBD1 (5 bases). Trimming took off 1 base at V and 4 bases at J, with 16 bases between the two ends. CDR3 length equals 17 residues. Germline CDR1 reads SGHVS; CDR2 reads FQNEAQ. The CDR3 sequence is CASSLEPHRTYNEKLFF. CDR3 in DNA: TGTGCCAGCAGCTTAGAGCCCCACAGGACATATAATGAAAAACTGTTTTTT.

This clonotype was found many times. The CDR3 coding sequence is TGTGCCAGCACTCCATCGGGGGTTTACCAAGAGACCCAGTACTTC. Amino acid sequence: CASTPSGVYQETQYF. J is TRBJ2-5 and V is TRBV21-1; TRBD1, the table's D call, was not compared with the DNA. TRBV21-1 is a known pseudogene. The CDR3 length is 15 residues.

The chain is built from TRBV15 and TRBJ2-7; 9 nucleotides agree with TRBD2. The J call could be wrong; TRBJ2-5 is a better fit for the DNA end. CDR1 is LNHNV, CDR2 YYDKDF, per germline (reference sequence). The CDR3 spans 16 residues. CDR3: CATSRGAGGPIGTQYF. Here the CDR3 DNA reads TGTGCCACCAGCAGAGGAGCGGGAGGCCCTATCGGGACCCAGTACTTC.

This clonotype was detected many times. The chain combines TRBV20-1 with TRBJ2-1, with 8 bases that match TRBD2. The CDR3 covers 15 residues. V was clipped by 0 bases and J by 4 bases; unmatched bases: 5. CDR1 DFQATT and CDR2 SNEGSKA come from the germline V gene (reference sequence). CDR3 DNA: TGCAGTGCTAGAGATATGCTAGCGGGTTACAATGAGCAGTTCTTC. Translated, it gives CSARDMLAGYNEQFF.

This CDR3 reads CSAPTGTGEYNEQFF. CDR3 nucleotides: TGCAGCGCTCCAACCGGGACAGGGGAGTACAATGAGCAGTTCTTC. The rearrangement links TRBV29-1 to TRBJ2-1; 10 bases map to TRBD1. Germline assignment: CDR1 SQVTM and CDR2 ANQGSEA. The CDR3 has 15 amino acids. Trimming cost V 7 bases and J 4 bases; bases outside gene matches: 10.

This chain links TRBV10-3 with TRBJ2-7, with 8 bases matching TRBD1. This CDR3 has 14 amino acids. Unmatched junction bases numbered 7, after V lost 6 bases and J lost 3 bases. CDR1 is ENHRY and CDR2 is SYGVKD in the germline V gene. The DNA for the CDR3 is TGTGCCATCAGCCCGGGGACAGGAAACTACGAGCAGTACTTC. This codes for CAISPGTGNYEQYF.

Only a few counts were recorded for this clonotype. The V gene is TRBV6-2 or TRBV6-3, the J gene TRBJ1-5; D unresolved. V gave up 2 bases and J gave up 2 bases, with 7 bases separating them. Germline CDR1 MNHEY, CDR2 SVGEGT. This CDR3 region has 14 residues. CDR3 amino acids: CASSYTNRNQPQHF. The CDR3 DNA is TGTGCCAGCAGTTACACCAATCGCAATCAGCCCCAGCATTTT.